This TCR beta chain was sequenced in a study of T cell repertoires in cytomegalovirus infection. For the study at large: Used in the study were CMV epitopes, some recently identified and HLA-C-restricted, others well-studied and HLA-B-restricted. In public TCR beta signatures, there were indications of both CMV infection and matching HLA type. Overall study results and limits: Adding up the frequency of public TCR beta families identified people who carried CMV plus the relevant HLA. Dominant in the ex vivo response were TCR beta clonotypes restricted by HLA-C and specific for CMV.

As to this clonotype: Its antigen is not identified.

TCRdb itself ran the reads through MiXCR, one entry per CDR3 protein. The table records approximately 1,000,000 distinct CDR3 sequences, roughly 30% of them present only once. This clonotype was obtained from a human donor in good health (CMV status not recorded). Some clones in this sample may be carry-over from other donors' samples. Sample: cultured CD8+ T cells from PBMCs, taken from culture after CMV antigen stimulation.

The CDR3 nucleotides read TGTGCCAGCAGTTACTCGCCTAGCGCCTACAATGAGCAGTTCTTC. Translated, it gives CASSYSPSAYNEQFF. The chain is built from TRBV6-6 and TRBJ2-1; perhaps TRBD2 as D (6 bases). The CDR3 is made up of 15 amino acids. V was pared by 0 bases and J by 2 bases, with 8 bases between. Germline CDR1 reads MNHNY; CDR2 reads SVGAGI (reference sequence).